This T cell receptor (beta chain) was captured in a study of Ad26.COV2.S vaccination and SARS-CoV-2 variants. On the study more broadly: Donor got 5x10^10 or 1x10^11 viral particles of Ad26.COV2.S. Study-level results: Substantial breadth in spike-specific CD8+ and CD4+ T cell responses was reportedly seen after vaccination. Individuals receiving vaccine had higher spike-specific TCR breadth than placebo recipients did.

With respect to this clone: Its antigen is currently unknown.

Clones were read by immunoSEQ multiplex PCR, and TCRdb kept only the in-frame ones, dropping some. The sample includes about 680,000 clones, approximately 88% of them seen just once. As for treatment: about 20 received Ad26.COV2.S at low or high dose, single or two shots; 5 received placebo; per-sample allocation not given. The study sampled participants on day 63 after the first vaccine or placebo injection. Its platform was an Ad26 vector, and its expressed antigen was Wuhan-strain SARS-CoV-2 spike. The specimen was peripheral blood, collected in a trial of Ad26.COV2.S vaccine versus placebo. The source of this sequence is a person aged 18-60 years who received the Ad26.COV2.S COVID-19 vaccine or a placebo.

CDR3 protein: CASRGTSPFYEQYF. In DNA form, the CDR3 reads TGTGCCAGTAGAGGGACTAGCCCCTTCTACGAGCAGTACTTC. The chain combines TRBV19 with TRBJ2-7, with 9 positions matching TRBD2. V was pared by 6 bases and J by 3 bases, with 6 bases of the junction left unmatched. Per germline, CDR1 LNHDA and CDR2 SQIVND (reference sequence). The CDR3 length is 14 residues.